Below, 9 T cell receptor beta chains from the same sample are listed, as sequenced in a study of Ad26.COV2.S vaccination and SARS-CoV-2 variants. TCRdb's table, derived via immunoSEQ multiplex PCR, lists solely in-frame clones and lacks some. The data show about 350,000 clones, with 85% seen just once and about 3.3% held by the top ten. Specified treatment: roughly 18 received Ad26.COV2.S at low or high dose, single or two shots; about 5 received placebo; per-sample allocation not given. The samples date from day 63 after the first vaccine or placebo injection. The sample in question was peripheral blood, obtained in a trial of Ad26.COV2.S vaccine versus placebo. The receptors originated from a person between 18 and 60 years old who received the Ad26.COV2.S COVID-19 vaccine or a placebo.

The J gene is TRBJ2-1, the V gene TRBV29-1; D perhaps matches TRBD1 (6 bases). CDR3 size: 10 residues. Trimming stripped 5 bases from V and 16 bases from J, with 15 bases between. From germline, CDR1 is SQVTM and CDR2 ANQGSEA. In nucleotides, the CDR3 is TGCAGCGTTCCCGGGACACCTGCTTTCTTC. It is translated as CSVPGTPAFF.

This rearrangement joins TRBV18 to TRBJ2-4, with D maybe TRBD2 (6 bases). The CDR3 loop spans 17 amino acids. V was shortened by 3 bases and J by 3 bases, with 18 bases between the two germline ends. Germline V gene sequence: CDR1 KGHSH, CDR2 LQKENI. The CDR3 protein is CASSPVNTEGGKNIQYF. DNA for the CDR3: TGTGCCAGCTCACCCGTGAACACTGAGGGAGGCAAAAACATTCAGTACTTC.

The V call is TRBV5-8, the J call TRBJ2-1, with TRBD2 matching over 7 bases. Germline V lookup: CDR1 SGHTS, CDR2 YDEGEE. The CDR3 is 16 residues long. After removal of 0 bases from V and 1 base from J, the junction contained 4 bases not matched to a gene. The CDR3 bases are TGTGCCAGCAGCTTGGGACCGGGAGGTTCCTACAATGAGCAGTTCTTC. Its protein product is CASSLGPGGSYNEQFF.

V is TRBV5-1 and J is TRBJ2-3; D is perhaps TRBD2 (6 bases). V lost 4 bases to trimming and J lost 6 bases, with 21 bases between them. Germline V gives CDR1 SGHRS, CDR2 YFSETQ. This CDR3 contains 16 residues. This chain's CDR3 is CASSPEGKARLDTQYF. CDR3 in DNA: TGCGCCAGCAGCCCGGAGGGCAAAGCGAGGTTGGATACGCAGTATTTT.

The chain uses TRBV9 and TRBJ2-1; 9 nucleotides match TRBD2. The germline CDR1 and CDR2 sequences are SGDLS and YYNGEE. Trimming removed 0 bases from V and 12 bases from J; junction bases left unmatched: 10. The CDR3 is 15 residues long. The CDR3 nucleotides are TGTGCCAGCAGCGTAGAGAGCGGGAGGTCCGGGGGGCAGTTCTTC. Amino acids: CASSVESGRSGGQFF.

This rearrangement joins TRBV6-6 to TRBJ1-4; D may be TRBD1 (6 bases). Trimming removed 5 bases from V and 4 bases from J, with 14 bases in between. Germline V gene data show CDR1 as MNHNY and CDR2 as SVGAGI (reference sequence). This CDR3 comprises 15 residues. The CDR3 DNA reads TGTGCCAGCAGTACCCGGGACACTGATAATGAAAAACTGTTTTTT. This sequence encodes CASSTRDTDNEKLFF.

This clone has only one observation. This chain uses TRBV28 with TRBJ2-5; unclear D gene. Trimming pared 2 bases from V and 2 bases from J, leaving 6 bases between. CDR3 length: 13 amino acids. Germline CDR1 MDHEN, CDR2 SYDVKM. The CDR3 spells CASSLPGQETQYF. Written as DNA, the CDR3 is TGTGCCAGCAGTTTACCTGGACAAGAGACCCAGTACTTC.

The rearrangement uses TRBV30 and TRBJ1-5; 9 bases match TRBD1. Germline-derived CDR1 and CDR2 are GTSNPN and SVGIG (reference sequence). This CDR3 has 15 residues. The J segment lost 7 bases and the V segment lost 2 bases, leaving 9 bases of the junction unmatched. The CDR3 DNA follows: TGTGCCTGGAGTCCTGGGACAGGGCGGGAACAGCCCCAGCATTTT. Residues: CAWSPGTGREQPQHF.

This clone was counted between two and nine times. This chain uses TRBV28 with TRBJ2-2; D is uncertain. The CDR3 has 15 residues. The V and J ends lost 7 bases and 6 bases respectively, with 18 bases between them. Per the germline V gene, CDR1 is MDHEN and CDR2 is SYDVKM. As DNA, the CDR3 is TGTGCCAGCACCGCCCTCATTTTTATACCCGGGGAGCTGTTTTTT. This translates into CASTALIFIPGELFF.